This T cell receptor beta chain came from a study of blood T cell repertoires in COVID-19. Study summary: Spain, Italy and the United States supplied samples that represented acute and convalescent COVID-19. Sources were T cells, B-cell-depleted T cells, or PBMCs; the material itself was cDNA or gDNA.

Per germline, CDR1 MDHEN and CDR2 SYDVKM. Germline trimming cut 7 bases from V and 3 bases from J; bases unmatched to any gene: 3. The CDR3 covers 12 residues. Only in-frame clones appear in the TCRdb table, and some are missing; sequencing was by immunoSEQ multiplex PCR. The table records a few hundred thousand clones, around 91% of them present only once. The clonotype comes from a woman under 30 with acute COVID-19. Sequencing input: PBMCs or T cells enriched from blood (not recorded which). The chain joins TRBV28 to TRBJ2-7, with 7 bases fitting TRBD1. The CDR3 loop is CASTGQNYEQYF. Here the CDR3 DNA reads TGTGCCAGCACGGGACAGAACTACGAGCAGTACTTC.